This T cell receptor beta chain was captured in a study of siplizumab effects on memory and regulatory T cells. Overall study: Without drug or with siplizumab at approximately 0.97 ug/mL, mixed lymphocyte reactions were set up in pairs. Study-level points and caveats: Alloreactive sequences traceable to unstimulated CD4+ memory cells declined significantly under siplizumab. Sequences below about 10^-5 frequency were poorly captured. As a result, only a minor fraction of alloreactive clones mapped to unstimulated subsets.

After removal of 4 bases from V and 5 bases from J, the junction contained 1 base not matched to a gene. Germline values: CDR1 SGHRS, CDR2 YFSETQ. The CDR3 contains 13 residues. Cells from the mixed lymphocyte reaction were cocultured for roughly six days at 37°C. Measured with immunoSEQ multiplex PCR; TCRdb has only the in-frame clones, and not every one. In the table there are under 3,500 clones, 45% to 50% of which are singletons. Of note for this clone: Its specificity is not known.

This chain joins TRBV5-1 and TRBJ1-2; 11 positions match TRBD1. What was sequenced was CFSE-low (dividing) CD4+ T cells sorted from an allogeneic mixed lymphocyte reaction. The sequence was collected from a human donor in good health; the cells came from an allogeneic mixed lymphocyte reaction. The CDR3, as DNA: TGCGCCAGCAGCCGGGACAGGGGGTATGGCTACACCTTC. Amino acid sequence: CASSRDRGYGYTF. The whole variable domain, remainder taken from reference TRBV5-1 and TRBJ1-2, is KAGVTQTPRYLIKTRGQQVTLSCSPISGHRSVSWYQQTPGQGLQFLFEYFSETQRNKGNFPGRFSGRQFSNSRSEMNVSTLELGDSALYLCASSRDRGYGYTFGSGTRLTVV.